This T cell receptor beta chain was identified during a study of T cell responses to AZD1222 COVID-19 vaccine. Overall study findings and caveats: Clonal diversity was possibly underestimated, and white British individuals and females predominated among donors.

Details on this clone: What it binds is unknown.

The CDR3 spans 14 residues. V was cut by 0 bases and J by 4 bases, with 9 bases left in between. The germline V gene has CDR1 SGHTA and CDR2 FQGNSA. The repertoire was sequenced with immunoSEQ multiplex PCR; TCRdb's copy has only in-frame clones and lacks some. The sample includes roughly 100,000 clones, roughly nine tenths seen only once; the top ten take roughly two fifths. The specimen comprised peripheral blood, sampled 28 days after the second AZD1222 dose. V and J are TRBV7-2 and TRBJ2-5; D is ambiguous. The origin of this receptor is an adult who received the AZD1222 COVID-19 vaccine. CDR3 in DNA: TGTGCCAGCAGCTTAGCGTGGGAAGGAGAGACCCAGTACTTC. This encodes CASSLAWEGETQYF.